This T cell receptor beta chain emerged from a study of T cell responses to AZD1222 COVID-19 vaccine. Study-wide findings and caveats: The number of AZD1222 recipients seropositive at baseline was only 6 or 7.

As concerns this clone: No antigen is known for it.

The CDR3 sequence is 14 residues long. Between the trimmed V and J ends, which lost 0 bases and 1 base, there was a span of 6 bases. Measured with immunoSEQ multiplex PCR; TCRdb has only the in-frame clones, and not every one. Among some 140,000 clones listed, 84% were seen once. The source is an adult in good health. This chain connects TRBV23-1 to TRBJ1-1; no reliable D call. TRBV23-1 is labeled an ORF, and its function is uncertain. Sequencing used peripheral blood, obtained on day 0 of AZD1222 vaccination. DNA for the CDR3: TGCGCCAGCAGTCAATCAGGGCCGAACACTGAAGCTTTCTTT. Translation: CASSQSGPNTEAFF.